This T cell receptor (beta chain) originates from a study of shared clonotypes between healthy human individuals (dated by TCRdb to about 2020). In terms of the full investigation: The cohort included a few men and two women between 18 and 49 years of age. For each donor, CD4 naive and CD4 memory were each given three plates, CD8 naive was given two plates, and CD8 memory was given one plate. Blood TCR repertoires of a handful of healthy adults were deeply sequenced to estimate repertoire size and the extent of clonotype sharing between individuals. To increase sequencing depth and limit assay-specific biases, different laboratories used diverse techniques to prepare libraries and sequence TCR repertoires. Per donor, leukapheresis produced somewhere between about 0.8 and 9.5 billion PBMCs. Overall study results and their limits: Sharing across several donors was observed for approximately 4.6% of naive CD4, over 3% of naive CD8, 2% to 2.5% of memory CD4, and over 0.3% of memory CD8 clonotypes. Only blood was sampled, and tissue TCR repertoires likely differ from those in blood. The genetic and exposure-history diversity represented was limited by the small number of donors. Naive subsets generally had larger estimated clonotype richness than memory subsets did. Compared with non-shared clonotypes, the clonotypes found in all four sorted-subset donors had higher generation probabilities. Pairwise subsampling indicated that sequencing depth was expected to affect the degree of clonotype sharing among donors. Rarefaction of sorted-subset datasets indicated incomplete sequencing despite the large sequencing depth.

Using the deep immunoSEQ assay, TCR CDR3 regions were amplified from genomic DNA by multiplex PCR. Extracted genomic DNA from each cell subset was spread evenly across all wells of several immunoSEQ 96-well plates, with each plate serving as a replicate. For sorted subsets, about 200 ng genomic DNA, equal to some 28,000 T cell genomes, was loaded into each replicate PCR. Purified libraries were measured with a Qubit 3.0 fluorometer, size-checked on a Bioanalyzer 2100, and measured again with the KAPA Library Quantification kit. Every immunoSEQ 96-well plate was sequenced on a dedicated single-read 150-cycle Illumina NextSeq 550 flow cell. In the source study's methods: Because only junctional sequences without quality scores were contained in the immunoSEQ output, filtering matching that applied to full-length reads could not be performed. To assign V/J genes and CDR3, sequences were annotated using PyIR, a Python wrapper for IgBLAST v1.9, with IMGT germline references. Reads were filtered out if the reads had weak V/J assignments (E-value above 1e-6), no CDR3, stop codons, out-of-frame junctions, or ambiguous translated residues. V3J clonotypes were defined as sequences sharing an identical inferred V gene, J gene, and CDR3 amino acid sequence. To compute the percentage overlap between repertoires, the number of shared unique clonotypes was divided by the size of the smaller repertoire. Three approaches were used to assess repertoire richness: RTK rarefaction, the Chao1 estimator, and Recon v2.1 estimates of unobserved clonotypes. Generation probabilities were computed with OLGA for all TCRbeta clonotypes obtained by the gDNA method from several donors. TCRdb stores this immuneACCESS table with in-frame sequences only. Part of the clones is absent; in the studies checked, under half of the shortfall reflects unresolved V genes, and no reason is known for the rest. The D gene and trimming were derived from the DNA, and the V and J assignments and clone size from that table. For this sample the table gives about 1.9 million clones, of which just under 95% were detected only once. About 1.6% of the sample rests with the top ten.

V is shortened by 4 bases, J by 5 bases, and the region joining them spans 11 bases. Via the germline V gene, CDR1 is SGHTA and CDR2 FQGTGA. From cysteine to phenylalanine, the CDR3 is 13 amino acids long. Of all the DNA, just the CDR3 is kept, 39 bases in frame from base 1. CD8 naive samples consisted of CD45RO-negative cells that were positively selected for CCR7, yielding a CD45RA+CCR7+ population without TemRA cells. The donors were healthy, HIV-negative adults who had no recently reported acute infections or vaccinations. Every donor was a Caucasian adult residing in Nashville, Tennessee, USA. Blood was obtained by leukapheresis, after which PBMCs were separated by Ficoll-Histopaque density gradient centrifugation and cryopreserved in liquid nitrogen vapor phase. Analytical flow cytometry was used to check the purity and quantity of every magnetically sorted T cell population. Each sorted fraction had its genomic DNA isolated and then quantified by UV absorbance on a Nanodrop 2000c.

Details on this clone: No cognate antigen has been identified for it. It has no much larger one-base neighbor in the sample; base qualities were not kept.

The sequencing sample was made of naive CD8+ T cells from PBMCs. The sample's cell subset or site label is to be understood as: CD45RA+CCR7+. This TCR came from a man aged 18 to 29 in good health. Some clones in this sample may be carry-over from other donors' samples. The chain uses TRBV7-3 and TRBJ1-1; the D gene is perhaps TRBD1, from 5 matching bases. The sequence in DNA is TGTGCCAGCAGCTGGTTGGGGGAAACTGAAGCTTTCTTT. Translated, it reads CASSWLGETEAFF.